The subject of this entry is one T cell receptor beta chain. These data belong to a study of blood T cell repertoires in COVID-19. V was cut by 4 bases and J by 5 bases, with 8 bases left in between. The germline V gene has CDR1 KGHSH and CDR2 LQKENI. CDR3 length: 13 amino acids. Under the authors' procedure: Using reference gene primer amplification, nucleated cell counts were estimated. Some clones are missing from TCRdb's copy, which holds only in-frame ones; the method was immunoSEQ multiplex PCR. V and J calls and clone size come straight from that table; D and trimming were deduced from the DNA. The data contain over 45,000 clones, 90% of them singletons.

The gene calls are TRBV18 and TRBJ1-4; TRBD1 might be the D (5 bases). The sequencing input was peripheral blood. This TCR was sampled from a man in his 70s with acute or convalescent COVID-19. The CDR3: CASSQTVNEKLFF. CDR3 DNA: TGTGCCAGCTCACAGACAGTGAATGAAAAACTGTTTTTT. Drawing the rest from reference TRBV18 and TRBJ1-4, the complete variable domain is NAGVMQNPRHLVRRRGQEARLRCSPMKGHSHVYWYRQLPEEGLKFMVYLQKENIIDESGMPKERFSAEFPKEGPSILRIQQVVRGDSAAYFCASSQTVNEKLFFGSGTQLSVL.